The rows below give T cell receptor beta chains drawn from one sample of a study of OX40 agonist ivuxolimab in advanced cancers. Profiled with immunoSEQ multiplex PCR; TCRdb holds only in-frame clones, not every one. The sample records several thousand clones, 70% to 75% being singletons. The sample here was CD4+ or CD8+ T cells sorted from blood, taken in a trial of the OX40 agonist ivuxolimab. These receptor sequences come from an adult with an advanced solid tumor such as melanoma, head and neck, liver or kidney cancer. The CDR3 runs from the conserved cysteine through the conserved F or W. D genes are given only for firm matches. Part of the rows lack a size; the others show once, few, many or a class for expanded clones.

cdr3_aa	cdr3_nt	v_call	clone_size	cdr3_length	d_call	j_call
CASGQGADGYTF	TGTGCCAGCGGACAGGGGGCGGATGGCTACACCTTC	TRBV7-9	medium-sized	12	TRBD1	TRBJ1-2
CASSSGGRYSNQPQHF	TGTGCCAGCAGCTCCGGGGGGAGATATAGCAATCAGCCCCAGCATTTT	TRBV7-2	.	16	.	TRBJ1-5
CTSSQDRLALQETQYF	TGCACCAGCAGCCAAGATCGTCTAGCGCTTCAAGAGACCCAGTACTTC	TRBV1	many	16	.	TRBJ2-5
CASSIRGESYNEQFF	TGTGCCAGTAGTATCCGGGGGGAATCCTACAATGAGCAGTTCTTC	TRBV19	once	15	TRBD2	TRBJ2-1
CASNNRAVPYEQYF	TGTGCCAGCAACAACAGGGCCGTTCCCTACGAGCAGTACTTC	TRBV5-6	.	14	.	TRBJ2-7
CASRGAGGPYEQYF	TGTGCCAGCCGTGGAGCGGGGGGGCCTTACGAGCAGTACTTC	TRBV6-5	.	14	TRBD2	TRBJ2-7
CASSEPRTGWEQFF	TGCGCCAGCAGTGAGCCTCGGACAGGGTGGGAGCAGTTCTTC	TRBV10-2	.	14	TRBD1	TRBJ2-1
CSVKLATGELFF	TGCAGCGTGAAACTAGCGACCGGGGAGCTGTTTTTT	TRBV29-1	.	12	TRBD2	TRBJ2-2
CASSQLQGEADTQYF	TGTGCCAGCAGTCAGTTACAGGGGGAAGCAGATACGCAGTATTTT	TRBV6-1	once	15	TRBD1	TRBJ2-3
CASSLGVREKSYEQYF	TGCGCCAGCAGCTTGGGGGTCAGGGAAAAAAGCTACGAGCAGTACTTC	TRBV5-1	.	16	.	TRBJ2-7
CASSEVNTGELFF	TGTGCCAGCAGTGAAGTTAACACCGGGGAGCTGTTTTTT	TRBV7-2	.	13	.	TRBJ2-2
CASSLGDRALNTEAFF	TGCGCCAGCAGCTTGGGGGACAGAGCTTTGAACACTGAAGCTTTCTTT	TRBV5-1	.	16	TRBD1	TRBJ1-1
CASSPRGATGELFF	TGTGCCAGCAGCCCTCGTGGGGCCACCGGGGAGCTGTTTTTT	TRBV7-9	.	14	.	TRBJ2-2
CSVVDGISSYEQYF	TGCAGCGTTGTCGATGGGATCAGCTCCTACGAGCAGTACTTC	TRBV29-1	.	14	.	TRBJ2-7
CASSQDLGAETQYF	TGCGCCAGCAGCCAAGATCTCGGGGCCGAGACCCAGTACTTC	TRBV4-1	few	14	.	TRBJ2-5
CASSLFGGTEAFF	TGTGCCAGCAGTTTATTTGGGGGCACTGAAGCTTTCTTT	TRBV27	.	13	.	TRBJ1-1
CASSDSTKSTQYF	TGTGCCAGCAGTGACTCGACTAAGAGTACGCAGTATTTT	TRBV6-4	few	13	.	TRBJ2-3
CASSLRALSIDTQYF	TGTGCCAGCAGCTTACGGGCTCTGAGCATCGATACGCAGTATTTT	TRBV7-9	.	15	.	TRBJ2-3
CASSPTAGSWYGYTF	TGTGCCAGCAGTCCTACCGCAGGGAGTTGGTATGGCTACACCTTC	TRBV6-4	once	15	.	TRBJ1-2
CASSESVDSYNEQFF	TGTGCCAGCAGTGAATCGGTGGATAGCTACAATGAGCAGTTCTTC	TRBV6-1	.	15	.	TRBJ2-1
CASSQGGKDYYGYTF	TGCGCCAGCAGCCAGGGAGGCAAGGATTACTATGGCTACACCTTC	TRBV4-1	.	15	.	TRBJ1-2
CSVVGTGYEQYF	TGCAGCGTCGTAGGGACAGGCTACGAGCAGTACTTC	TRBV29-1	few	12	TRBD1	TRBJ2-7
CASSLAFGGRSDEQFF	TGTGCCAGCAGCTTAGCTTTCGGGGGGCGGTCGGATGAGCAGTTCTTC	TRBV7-6	.	16	.	TRBJ2-1
CASSQMTGDEQFF	TGTGCCAGCAGCCAAATGACAGGGGACGAGCAGTTCTTC	TRBV5-4	.	13	TRBD1	TRBJ2-1
CASSVSGGANNEQFF	TGTGCCAGCAGTGTAAGCGGGGGGGCAAACAATGAGCAGTTCTTC	TRBV6-4	.	15	TRBD2	TRBJ2-1
CASSLSRTGGTDTQYF	TGTGCCAGCAGCTTAAGTCGGACAGGGGGCACAGATACGCAGTATTTT	TRBV7-9	.	16	TRBD1	TRBJ2-3
CASSLPGTPVVDGYTF	TGTGCCAGCAGCTTGCCCGGGACCCCCGTGGTGGATGGCTACACCTTC	TRBV21-1	.	16	.	TRBJ1-2
CASSPVDSSGNTIYF	TGCGCCAGCAGCCCTGTGGACAGCTCTGGAAACACCATATATTTT	TRBV4-1	.	15	.	TRBJ1-3
CASSPYDGSYEQYF	TGTGCCAGCAGCCCATACGACGGCTCCTACGAGCAGTACTTC	TRBV9	.	14	.	TRBJ2-7
CASSPALAGGLSYEQYF	TGTGCCAGCAGCCCCGCCCTAGCGGGGGGCCTCTCCTACGAGCAGTACTTC	TRBV11-2	.	17	TRBD2	TRBJ2-7
CASSGLRGALEQFF	TGTGCCAGCAGCGGGTTAAGGGGTGCCCTTGAGCAGTTCTTC	TRBV9	.	14	.	TRBJ2-1
CASSLKWGTGDTQYF	TGCGCCAGCAGCCTAAAATGGGGGACTGGAGATACGCAGTATTTT	TRBV4-1	.	15	.	TRBJ2-3
CASRGGFGTDTQYF	TGTGCCAGCAGAGGAGGGTTCGGCACAGATACGCAGTATTTT	TRBV6-5	.	14	.	TRBJ2-3
CASSHGWDEQYF	TGTGCCAGCAGTCACGGGTGGGATGAGCAGTACTTC	TRBV6-5	few	12	.	TRBJ2-7
CASSLVLYGSEAFF	TGTGCCAGCAGCCTTGTCCTCTACGGTTCTGAAGCTTTCTTT	TRBV28	.	14	.	TRBJ1-1
CASSILKTDTQYF	TGTGCCAGCAGTATACTCAAAACAGATACGCAGTATTTT	TRBV28	.	13	.	TRBJ2-3
CSVEDGGASGVTDTQYF	TGCAGCGTTGAAGATGGTGGGGCTAGCGGGGTGACAGATACGCAGTATTTT	TRBV29-1	.	17	TRBD2	TRBJ2-3
CASSESRERSGNTIYF	TGTGCCAGCAGTGAAAGTCGGGAACGGTCTGGAAACACCATATATTTT	TRBV6-1	.	16	.	TRBJ1-3
CAISDGQRTTNEKLFF	TGTGCCATCAGTGACGGGCAGCGCACAACTAATGAAAAACTGTTTTTT	TRBV10-3	.	16	.	TRBJ1-4
CASSLTHLTDTYEQYF	TGTGCCAGCAGCTTAACTCATCTGACCGATACCTACGAGCAGTACTTC	TRBV11-2	.	16	.	TRBJ2-7
CASSLQGSEQYF	TGTGCCAGCAGCTTACAGGGGAGCGAGCAGTACTTC	TRBV7-6	.	12	.	TRBJ2-7
CAISGLGVSEAFF	TGTGCCATCAGTGGGTTGGGGGTTTCTGAAGCTTTCTTT	TRBV10-3	.	13	.	TRBJ1-1
CASSVEAGGFDNEQFF	TGTGCCAGCAGCGTAGAAGCGGGGGGGTTCGACAATGAGCAGTTCTTC	TRBV9	.	16	TRBD2	TRBJ2-1
CSVGLESGELFF	TGCAGCGTTGGTCTAGAATCCGGGGAGCTGTTTTTT	TRBV29-1	.	12	.	TRBJ2-2
CASSPGQNGYTF	TGTGCCAGCAGTCCTGGACAGAATGGCTACACCTTC	TRBV6-5	.	12	.	TRBJ1-2
CASRLAGGPLETQYF	TGTGCCAGCAGACTAGCGGGGGGGCCGTTGGAGACCCAGTACTTC	TRBV7-9	.	15	TRBD2	TRBJ2-5